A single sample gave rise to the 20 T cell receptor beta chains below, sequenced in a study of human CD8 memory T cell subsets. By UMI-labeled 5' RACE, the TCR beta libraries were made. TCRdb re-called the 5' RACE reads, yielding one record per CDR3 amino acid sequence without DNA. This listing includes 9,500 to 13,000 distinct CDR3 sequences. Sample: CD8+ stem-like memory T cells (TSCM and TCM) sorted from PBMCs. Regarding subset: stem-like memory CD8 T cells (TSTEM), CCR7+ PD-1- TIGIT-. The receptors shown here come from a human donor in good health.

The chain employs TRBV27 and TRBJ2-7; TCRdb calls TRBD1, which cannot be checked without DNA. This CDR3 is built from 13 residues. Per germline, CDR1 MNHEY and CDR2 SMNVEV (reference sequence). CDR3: CASTSGTLGEQYF.

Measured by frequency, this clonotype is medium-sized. The CDR3: CSARDPFVAKNIQYF. The V call is TRBV20-1, the J call TRBJ2-4. CDR1 DFQATT and CDR2 SNEGSKA come from the germline V gene (reference sequence). The CDR3 is 15 residues long.

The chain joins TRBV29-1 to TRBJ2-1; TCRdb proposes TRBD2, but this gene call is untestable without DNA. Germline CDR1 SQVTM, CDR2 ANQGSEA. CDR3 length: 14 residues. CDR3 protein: CSVEPGLGRNEQFF.

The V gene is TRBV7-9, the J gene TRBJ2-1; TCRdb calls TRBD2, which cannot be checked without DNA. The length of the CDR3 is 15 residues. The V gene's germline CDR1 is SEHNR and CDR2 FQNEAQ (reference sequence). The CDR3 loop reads CASSHLAGPDNEQFF.

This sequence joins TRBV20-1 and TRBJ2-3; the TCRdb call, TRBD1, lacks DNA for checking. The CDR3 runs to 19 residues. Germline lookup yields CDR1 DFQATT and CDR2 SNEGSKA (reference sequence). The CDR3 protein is CSAPREGLEQTSGTDTQYF.

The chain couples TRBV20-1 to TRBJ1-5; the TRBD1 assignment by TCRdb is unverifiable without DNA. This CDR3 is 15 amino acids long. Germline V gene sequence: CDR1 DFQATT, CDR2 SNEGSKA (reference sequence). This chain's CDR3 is CSAQLPRDPNQPQHF.

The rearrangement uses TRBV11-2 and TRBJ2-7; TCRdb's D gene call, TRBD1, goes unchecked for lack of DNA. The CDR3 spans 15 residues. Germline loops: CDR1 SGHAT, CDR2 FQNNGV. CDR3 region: CASSLGVRGQYEQYF.

The CDR3: CSVKGTGSSYEQYF. The chain combines TRBV29-1 with TRBJ2-7; TCRdb returns TRBD1, unconfirmable since there is no DNA. The germline gives CDR1 SQVTM, CDR2 ANQGSEA. There are 14 residues in the CDR3.

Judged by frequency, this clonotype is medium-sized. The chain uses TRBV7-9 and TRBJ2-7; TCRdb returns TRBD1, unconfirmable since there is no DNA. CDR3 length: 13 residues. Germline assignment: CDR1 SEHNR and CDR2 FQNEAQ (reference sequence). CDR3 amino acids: CASSLSGDHEQYF.

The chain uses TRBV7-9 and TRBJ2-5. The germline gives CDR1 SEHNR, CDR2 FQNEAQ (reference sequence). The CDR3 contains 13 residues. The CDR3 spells CASSPKSMETQYF.

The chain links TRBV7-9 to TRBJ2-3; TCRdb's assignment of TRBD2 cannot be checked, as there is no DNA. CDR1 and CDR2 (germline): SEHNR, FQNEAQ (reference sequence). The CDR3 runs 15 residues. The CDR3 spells CASSSLAGGTDTQYF.

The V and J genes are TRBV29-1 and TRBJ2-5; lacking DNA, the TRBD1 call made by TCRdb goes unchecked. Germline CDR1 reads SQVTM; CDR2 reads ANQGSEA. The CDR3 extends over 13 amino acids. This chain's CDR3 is CSVEAGGWETQYF.

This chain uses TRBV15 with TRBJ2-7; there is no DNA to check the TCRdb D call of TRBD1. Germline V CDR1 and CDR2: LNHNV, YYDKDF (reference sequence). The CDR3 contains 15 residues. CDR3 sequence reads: CATSRDIGTGYEQYF.

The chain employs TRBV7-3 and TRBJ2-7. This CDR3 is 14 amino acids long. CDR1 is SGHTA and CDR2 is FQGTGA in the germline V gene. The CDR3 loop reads CASSLIPAAGEQYF.

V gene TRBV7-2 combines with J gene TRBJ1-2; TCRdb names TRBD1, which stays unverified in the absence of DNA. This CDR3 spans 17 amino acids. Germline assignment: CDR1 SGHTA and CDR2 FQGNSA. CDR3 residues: CASSLIDWDRVNYGYTF. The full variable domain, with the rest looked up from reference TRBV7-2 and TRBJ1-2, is GAGVSQSPSNKVTEKGKDVELRCDPISGHTALYWYRQSLGQGLEFLIYFQGNSAPDKSGLPSDRFSAERTGGSVSTLTIQRTQQEDSAVYLCASSLIDWDRVNYGYTFGSGTRLTVV.

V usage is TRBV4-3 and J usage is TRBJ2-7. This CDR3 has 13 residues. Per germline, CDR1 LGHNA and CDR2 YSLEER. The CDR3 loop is CASSQESGYEQYF.

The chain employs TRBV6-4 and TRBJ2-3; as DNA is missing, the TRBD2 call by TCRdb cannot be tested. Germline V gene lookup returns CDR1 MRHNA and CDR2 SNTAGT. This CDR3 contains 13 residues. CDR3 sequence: CASSSGSTDTQYF.

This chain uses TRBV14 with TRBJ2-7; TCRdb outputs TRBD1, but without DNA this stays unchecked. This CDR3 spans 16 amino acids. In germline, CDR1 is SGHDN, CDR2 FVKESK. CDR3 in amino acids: CASSQRVAPPNNEQYF.

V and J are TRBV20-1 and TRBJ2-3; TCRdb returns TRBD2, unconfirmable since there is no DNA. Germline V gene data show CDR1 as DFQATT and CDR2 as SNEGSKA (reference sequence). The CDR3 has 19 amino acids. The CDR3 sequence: CSARDLSGLAGGSTDTQYF.

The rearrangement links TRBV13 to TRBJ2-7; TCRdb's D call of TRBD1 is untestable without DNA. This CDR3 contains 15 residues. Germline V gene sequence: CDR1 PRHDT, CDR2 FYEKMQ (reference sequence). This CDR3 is CASSATGPGAYEQYF.